This is a list of T cell receptor beta chains from one sample in a study of identical twins. TCRdb re-analysed the 5' RACE reads in MiXCR, keeping a single row per CDR3 protein. The sample lists around 690,000 distinct CDR3 sequences, around 21% occurring once. The data were also submitted as part of a second study, on T cells expressing NK-cell markers.

Sequenced: PBMCs. The origin of the receptors is a woman under 30 in good health. CDR3s include the opening cysteine and the closing phenylalanine or tryptophan. Fields, in order: D gene, clone size, J gene, V gene, CDR3 protein, CDR3 DNA. A D gene is named only where the DNA matches it firmly. A clone size is listed for some rows: how often the clone was seen (once, few, many), or a class if it is expanded.

TRBD2,NA,TRBJ2-1,TRBV7-3,CASSLAGLDYNEQFF,TGTGCCAGCAGCCTGGCGGGACTAGACTACAATGAGCAGTTCTTC
TRBD2,many,TRBJ2-1,TRBV6-1,CASSRLAGGVYNEQFF,TGTGCCAGCAGCCGACTAGCGGGAGGGGTCTACAATGAGCAGTTCTTC
NA,NA,TRBJ2-7,TRBV6-5,CATTYGRGEQYF,TGTGCCACCACCTATGGCAGGGGCGAGCAGTACTTC
NA,NA,TRBJ2-2,TRBV12-3/TRBV12-4,CASRKVETGELFF,TGTGCCAGCAGAAAAGTTGAGACCGGGGAGCTGTTTTTT
TRBD1,NA,TRBJ1-1,TRBV10-3,CAISESGQGGEAFF,TGTGCCATCAGTGAGTCGGGACAGGGGGGTGAAGCTTTCTTT
TRBD1,NA,TRBJ2-1,TRBV12-3/TRBV12-4,CASSSYRTGRNEQFF,TGTGCCAGCAGTTCCTATAGGACAGGGCGCAATGAGCAGTTCTTC
NA,NA,TRBJ1-1,TRBV7-6,CASSLAHITEAFF,TGTGCCAGCAGCTTAGCCCATATCACTGAAGCTTTCTTT
NA,once,TRBJ2-7,TRBV5-5,CASSLVLVAGAYEQYF,TGTGCCAGCAGCTTGGTCCTCGTGGCAGGTGCTTACGAGCAGTACTTC
TRBD2,few,TRBJ2-5,TRBV20-1,CSARGWGGETQYF,TGCAGTGCTAGGGGATGGGGGGGGGAGACCCAGTACTTC
NA,NA,TRBJ1-5,TRBV7-2,CASSLGLTRENQPQHF,TGTGCCAGCAGCTTAGGCTTAACGAGAGAGAATCAGCCCCAGCATTTT
NA,NA,TRBJ1-2,TRBV20-1,CSAEYWGGYTF,TGCAGTGCTGAATATTGGGGTGGCTACACCTTC